This T cell receptor gamma chain was sequenced during a study of Vγ9Vδ2 T cells in congenital toxoplasmosis (dated by TCRdb to the early 2020s). Looking at the study overall: Congenital toxoplasmosis was diagnosed using IgG, IgM and IgA serology, Western blot and an in-house interferon-gamma release assay. The study compared gamma and delta chain CDR3 repertoires of sorted blood gammadelta T cells between congenitally T. gondii-infected and uninfected infants. Sequencing of the repertoires was done on samples from infants at two time points: 2 months after birth and 1 year of age. TCR sequencing covered roughly five infected and over 9 uninfected infants at 2 months, plus 3 infected and 4 uninfected infants at 1 year. What the work shows at the level of the full study, not this receptor alone: Two months was the earliest age with enough suitable sample material for TCR repertoire analysis, so newborn repertoires were not sequenced. At 1 year of age, repertoire differences between infected and uninfected infants were less clear than at 2 months. At 2 months, infected infants appeared to have fewer N additions in TRGV9 and TRDV2 CDR3s than uninfected infants, particularly in TRDV2-TRDJ1 sequences. In approximately 2-month-old infants, germline-encoded fetal-type TRDV2 CDR3 sequences seemed to be more common in infected than in uninfected infants, which suggests a footprint of in utero expansion. High prevalence of a public TRGV9 clonotype was observed in both infected and uninfected infants.

A few counts support this clone. Its antigen specificity is not known. Base qualities were left out, and no much larger clone turns up one base away. CDR1 is given as GITISATS and CDR2 as ISYDGTV, both from the germline V gene (reference sequence). From cysteine to phenylalanine, the CDR3 is 16 amino acids long. Left in the record is the CDR3 DNA by itself, 48 bases read in frame from the first base. Unmatched junction bases come to 8, with V trimmed by 5 bases and J by 7 bases. The same treatment, consisting of spiramycin and/or pyrimethamine plus sulfadiazine plus folinic acid, was given to mothers of infected and uninfected infants alike. All infants, both infected and uninfected, were delivered at term after more than 37 weeks of gestation. Roughly 1 mL of blood was turned into PBMCs through Lymphoprep gradient centrifugation, and the PBMCs were then cryopreserved in liquid nitrogen and sent to Belgium. Thawed PBMCs were labeled with Zombie NIR viability dye and stained with CD3, TCR gammadelta, Vgamma9 and Vdelta2 antibodies. Sorting of CD3+ TCRgammadelta+ T cells was performed on a FACSAria III, reaching a mean purity of 98%. For each sample, RNA was extracted from approximately 10,000 sorted gammadelta T cells with the RNeasy Micro Kit. Infants were born to mothers enrolled with primary T. gondii infection during pregnancy. Peripheral blood was collected from the infants at an outpatient microbiology and virology center in Pavia, Italy.

cDNA was generated in one tube by template-switch reverse transcription with TRGC- and TRDC-specific primers, using SuperScript II. The TRGC primer was designed to bind both the TRGC1 and TRGC2 constant genes. Amplification of TRG and TRD was done with the KAPA Real-Time Library Amplification Kit, and AMPure XP beads were used for purification between steps. Illumina sequencing adapters were added by index PCR using the Nextera XT Index Kit. TRG and TRD amplicons were sequenced on an Illumina MiSeq with the V2 300 kit, giving 150 bp paired-end reads. As for the authors' bioinformatics: Read quality was checked with FastQC version 0.11.8 before further analysis. Reads were aligned to GenBank TRG or TRD reference genes, and CDR3 sequences were built with MiXCR version 3.0.3. Default MiXCR settings were used with one exception: TRDD gene segments were assembled from 3 consecutive nucleotides instead of 5. N additions, CDR3 length, J segment length and clonotype sharing between samples were all calculated using VDJtools version 1.2.1. CDR3 sequences that were out of frame or contained stop codons were removed from the analysis. The overlap of infant repertoires with previously published Vgamma9Vdelta2 repertoires from fetal, cord blood and adult blood was compared. Public reads were reanalyzed in TCRdb with CATT, and rows carrying the same DNA were merged afterwards. Here the V and J calls rest on TCRdb's processing, not on the authors' analysis. In all, the sample holds about 520 gamma-chain clones, and roughly 20% of those were seen once. The ten largest clones represent about 24% of the sample.

This chain joins TRGV9 to TRGJP. This TCR was sampled from a child younger than 10 born to a mother with Toxoplasma gondii infection during pregnancy, either congenitally infected or uninfected (not recorded which). Sequencing input: gamma-delta T cells from blood. The CDR3 is CALWGDHELGKKIKVF. The DNA sequence is as follows: TGTGCCTTGTGGGGAGACCACGAGTTGGGCAAAAAAATCAAGGTATTT.